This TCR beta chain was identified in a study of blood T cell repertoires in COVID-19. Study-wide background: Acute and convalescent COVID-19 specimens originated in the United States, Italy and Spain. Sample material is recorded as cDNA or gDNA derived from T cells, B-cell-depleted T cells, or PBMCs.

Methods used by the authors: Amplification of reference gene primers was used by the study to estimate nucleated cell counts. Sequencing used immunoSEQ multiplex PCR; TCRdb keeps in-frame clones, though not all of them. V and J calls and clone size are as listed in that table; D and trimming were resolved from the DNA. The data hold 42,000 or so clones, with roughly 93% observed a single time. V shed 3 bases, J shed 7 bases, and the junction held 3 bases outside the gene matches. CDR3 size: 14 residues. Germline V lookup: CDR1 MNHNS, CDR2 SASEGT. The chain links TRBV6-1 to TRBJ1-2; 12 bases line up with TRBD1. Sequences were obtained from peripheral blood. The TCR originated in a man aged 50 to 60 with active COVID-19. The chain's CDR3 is CASSEGQGARGYTF. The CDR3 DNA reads TGTGCCAGCAGTGAGGGACAGGGGGCGCGTGGCTACACCTTC.